The TCR beta chain under discussion was sequenced for a study of T cells after yellow fever vaccination (dated by TCRdb to about 2019). The study in broad terms: The SMART-Seq v4 Ultra Low Input RNA kit was used to prepare libraries from fractions with low cell numbers. To follow T-cell clones before and after both primary and booster YFV17D yellow fever vaccination, bulk TCR alpha and beta repertoires underwent longitudinal sequencing. Blood samples were taken at several timepoints before and after primary and secondary immunization, and bulk PBMC replicates and cell subsets were isolated. Two healthy male donors, one aged 18 to 29 and one aged 30 to 39 years, were included in the cohort.

Findings and caveats that apply to the study as a whole: After the booster, most clones that had expanded after primary vaccination were detected again (approximately 96% of CD4 and around 88% of CD8), suggesting broad maintenance of memory. Computational filtering was needed because FACS-sorted repertoires could contain abundant contaminating clonotypes from the bulk population. A small fraction of clonotypes showed up in both the CD4 and CD8 compartments, probably as a result of convergent recombination. Compared with the primary T-cell response, the secondary T-cell response was weaker but faster, peaking on day 5 rather than day 15. Because only a couple of donors were included in the study, the extent to which the findings can be generalized is limited.

The sample's treatment or condition label, in plain terms: live attenuated yellow fever vaccine strain. Two biological replicates of bulk PBMCs were collected at each blood-draw timepoint. PBMCs were isolated from peripheral blood using a standard Ficoll-Paque protocol. TriZol was used to extract RNA from bulk PBMCs, CD4 and CD8 fractions, and dextramer-positive and dextramer-negative fractions. As encoded in the germline V gene, CDR1 is SGHAT while CDR2 is FQNNGV. Trimming at the junction amounts to 5 bases on V and 6 bases on J, and the germline ends lie 15 bases apart. The CDR3 covers 14 residues, taking in both the cysteine and the phenylalanine. This entry keeps only the CDR3 DNA: 42 bases, framed from base 1. About this clonotype: Its cognate antigen has yet to be identified. No base quality information exists; no much larger clone differs at one position.

TCR cDNA was synthesized by 5'RACE template switching, which introduced a universal primer site and unique molecular identifiers. Priming of cDNA synthesis was performed from both the TCR alpha and TCR beta constant segments. Two PCR steps were used to amplify libraries, with sample barcodes and sequencing adapters being added in the second step. Sequencing of the libraries was done on either Illumina HiSeq 2500 (2x100 bp) or NovaSeq (2x150 bp). The study's own analysis went as follows. MIGEC was used to demultiplex reads and collapse the reads into UMI consensus sequences, and MiXCR was used for V(D)J alignment. Clonotypes responding to the vaccine were identified with edgeR on replicate PBMC samples, with the criteria of FDR below 0.01 and a log2 fold change above 5 up to day 15. Bulk clonotypes were assigned CD4 or CD8 identity according to which sequenced CD4 or CD8 repertoire held them at higher abundance. TCRdb ran its own pipeline on the public reads, namely fastp trimming at Q25 and MiXCR clone calling, and kept in-frame beta chains. Rows with a matching CDR3 protein are joined into one entry that keeps the most common DNA and genes. TCRdb's processing, not the authors' own work, is the source of the V and J calls. The sample profile shows approximately 510,000 distinct CDR3 sequences; 21% of them were found once. Clones ranked in the top ten supply approximately 16% of the sample.

This material consisted of PBMCs, taken about 21 days after the first yellow fever vaccination. The TCR comes from a man between 18 and 35 years old who received the YFV17D yellow fever vaccine. The chain is made from TRBV11-2 and TRBJ2-3, with the D gene call left open. The nucleotide sequence reads TGTGCCAGCAGCCCACAACTCTCGCACGATACGCAGTATTTT. Translated, it gives CASSPQLSHDTQYF.